This T cell receptor beta chain was identified in a study of T cells in Graves' hyperthyroidism and ophthalmopathy. The study, taken as a whole, reports: Researchers found most expanded thyroid clonotypes above 0.001 in blood as well.

Trimming shortened V by 7 bases and J by 10 bases, and 16 bases separated the two germline ends. The CDR3 length is 13 residues. The germline V gene has CDR1 MNHNY and CDR2 SVGAGI (reference sequence). With regard to this clonotype: Antigen: not known.

In patients aged 18 to 65, hyperthyroidism was newly diagnosed, with duration under 2 months. Patients were excluded for uncontrolled infection, other autoimmune disease, pregnancy or lactation. Clinical symptoms, serum thyroxine, TRAb, thyroid ultrasound and orbital computed tomography informed diagnoses. RNA transcripts served as the template for amplifying TCR beta CDR3 regions. A set of HTBI primers served as the primers for a first-round RT-PCR of the TCR CDR3. TCRdb reprocessed the multiplex PCR reads with MiXCR, giving one entry per CDR3 protein. The profile covers roughly 570,000 distinct CDR3 sequences, with about half appearing a single time and roughly 7.7% taken by the ten largest.

Sequencing used peripheral blood or thyroid tissue (not recorded which). This receptor was taken from a woman in her late teens or twenties with Graves' hyperthyroidism. The chain joins TRBV6-6 to TRBJ1-4; maybe TRBD1 (6 bases). The CDR3 loop is CASTPGTSGKLFF. Written as DNA, the CDR3 is TGTGCCAGCACCCCAGGGACATCCGGAAAACTGTTTTTT.